A few counts support the clone carrying this T cell receptor beta chain. The data originate from a study of blood T cell repertoires in COVID-19. Study-level information: Whether acute or convalescent, the COVID-19 samples came from the United States, Italy and Spain. In each case, the material was cDNA or gDNA derived from T cells, B-cell-depleted T cells, or PBMCs.

The CDR3 is 11 amino acids. V lost 3 bases and J lost 11, with 11 bases in between. The authors' processing: Reference gene primer amplification gave estimated nucleated cell counts. The protocol was immunoSEQ multiplex PCR, while the TCRdb copy is restricted to in-frame clones and leaves out a portion. V, J and clone size reflect that table, while D and trimming were determined from the DNA. The sample includes over 250,000 clones, about 87% seen only once; the top ten take roughly 1.6%. The TCR comes from a woman aged 40 to 49 who had recovered from COVID-19. Input material: peripheral blood. V gene TRBV12-3 or TRBV12-4 combines with J gene TRBJ2-7; the D gene is possibly TRBD2 (7 bases). Written as DNA, the CDR3 is TGTGCCAGCAGTTTGGGGGGGCAAAAGTACTTC. Translation: CASSLGGQKYF.